One and the same sample provided the 30 T cell receptor beta chains below, sequenced in a study of technical replicates of blood from a few donors. Method: immunoSEQ multiplex PCR; TCRdb's copy keeps in-frame clones and lacks some. The table shows about 73,000 clones, with 85% to 95% occurring only once. The sequenced sample was T cells isolated from PBMCs. The receptor source for this set is a human donor in good health.

The chain carries TRBV9 and TRBJ2-7; 8 nucleotides agree with TRBD1. With V trimmed by 2 bases and J by 7 bases, 8 bases remained unmatched. The CDR3 is made up of 14 amino acids. Germline CDR1 SGDLS, CDR2 YYNGEE. DNA for the CDR3: TGTGCCAGCAGCGTCGGCCAGGGGGCGAATGAGCAGTACTTC. This encodes CASSVGQGANEQYF.

This chain links TRBV4-1 with TRBJ1-1; D uncertain. The CDR3 runs 14 residues. Germline V gene lookup returns CDR1 MGHRA and CDR2 YSYEKL. Deletions cut 0 bases from V and 5 bases from J, with 10 bases between. The CDR3 sequence is CASSQDSGSTEAFF. As DNA, the CDR3 is TGCGCCAGCAGCCAAGATTCGGGATCGACTGAAGCTTTCTTT.

CDR3 loop: CASSPGTYNEQFF. The CDR3 coding sequence is TGTGCCAGCAGTCCGGGGACCTACAATGAGCAGTTCTTC. V is TRBV6-6 and J is TRBJ2-1; TRBD2 might be the D (5 bases). The CDR3 covers 13 residues. In germline, CDR1 is MNHNY, CDR2 SVGAGI (reference sequence). Between the trimmed V and J ends, which lost 5 bases and 2 bases, there was a span of 7 bases.

CDR3 residues: CATSTGSEAFF. The CDR3 nucleotides read TGTGCCACCAGCACAGGGTCTGAAGCTTTCTTT. The chain uses TRBV15 and TRBJ1-1; D possibly corresponds to TRBD1 (5 bases). The CDR3 is 11 amino acids. Germline assignment: CDR1 LNHNV and CDR2 YYDKDF (reference sequence). With 4 bases removed from V and 6 bases from J, the gap between germline ends came to 6 bases.

V gene TRBV7-2 combines with J gene TRBJ2-6; 7 positions match TRBD2. The CDR3 contains 15 residues. Trimming at V came to 5 bases and at J to 3 bases, leaving 4 bases not matched to a gene. CDR1 SGHTA and CDR2 FQGNSA come from the germline V gene. CDR3 loop: CASSPRGVGANVLTF. The DNA of the CDR3 is TGTGCCAGCAGCCCCCGGGGGGTTGGGGCCAACGTCCTGACTTTC.

This sequence joins TRBV25-1 and TRBJ2-5; D remains unclear. Between the trimmed V and J ends, which lost 3 bases and 5 bases, there was a span of 4 bases. There are 11 residues in the CDR3. Germline CDR1 reads MGHDK; CDR2 reads SYGVNS. This chain's CDR3 is CASSDVETQYF. The CDR3 coding sequence is TGTGCCAGCAGTGACGTGGAGACCCAGTACTTC.

The rearrangement joins TRBV15 to TRBJ2-2, with 7 nucleotides matching TRBD2. The germline V gene has CDR1 LNHNV and CDR2 YYDKDF (reference sequence). V gave up 5 bases and J gave up 4 bases; unmatched junction bases: 7. This CDR3 has 15 residues. As DNA, the CDR3 is TGTGCCACCAGCGAGCGGGGCCCGGGCACCGGGGAGCTGTTTTTT. It is translated as CATSERGPGTGELFF.

This clone was observed once. This rearrangement joins TRBV25-1 to TRBJ2-1; D is undetermined. The CDR3 length is 13 residues. Trimming took off 4 bases at V and 5 bases at J, with 9 bases between the two ends. The germline CDR1 and CDR2 sequences are MGHDK and SYGVNS. The CDR3 region has the DNA TGTGCCAGCAGTGCCCGGGTAAACAATGAGCAGTTCTTC. This translates into CASSARVNNEQFF. Using reference TRBV25-1 and TRBJ2-1 for the parts outside the CDR3, the full variable domain is EADIYQTPRYLVIGTGKKITLECSQTMGHDKMYWYQQDPGMELHLIHYSYGVNSTEKGDLSSESTVSRIRTEHFPLTLESARPSHTSQYLCASSARVNNEQFFGPGTRLTVL.

The chain recombines TRBV4-2 with TRBJ2-1, with TRBD1 matching over 9 bases. This CDR3 is 20 amino acids long. Unmatched junction bases numbered 21, after V lost 0 bases and J lost 9 bases. Germline V gene data show CDR1 as LGHNA and CDR2 as YNFKEQ. The CDR3 region is CASSQEVGQGQRFFGAEQFF. In nucleotides, the CDR3 is TGTGCCAGCAGCCAAGAGGTGGGACAGGGACAGCGTTTTTTCGGGGCTGAGCAGTTCTTC.

The chain is built from TRBV25-1 and TRBJ1-1, with unresolved D. Trimming removed 6 bases from V and 9 bases from J, with 14 bases in between. Germline lookup yields CDR1 MGHDK and CDR2 SYGVNS. The CDR3 totals 12 residues. The CDR3 bases are TGTGCCAGCAGCGACTATACAAACAAAGCTTTCTTT. This translates into CASSDYTNKAFF.

J is TRBJ1-4 and V is TRBV5-4, with D possibly TRBD1 on 5 matching bases. The V end lost 2 bases, the J end lost 5 bases, and 10 bases lay between the germline ends. CDR3 length equals 14 residues. The germline gives CDR1 SGHNT, CDR2 YYREEE (reference sequence). The CDR3 bases are TGTGCCAGCAGCTTTGGGGCAGGGAATGAAAAACTGTTTTTT. It codes for CASSFGAGNEKLFF.

In nucleotides, the CDR3 is TGTGCCAGCAGTTTTCCGCTAGCGGGAGCCCACAATGAGCAGTTCTTC. Protein sequence: CASSFPLAGAHNEQFF. The chain employs TRBV28 and TRBJ2-1, with 10 bases aligning to TRBD2. The CDR3 loop spans 16 amino acids. V lost 3 bases to trimming and J lost 5 bases; unmatched junction nucleotides: 7. Germline V CDR1 and CDR2: MDHEN, SYDVKM.

The chain employs TRBV18 and TRBJ2-3, with D perhaps matching TRBD1 (6 bases). Looked up from germline, CDR1 is KGHSH and CDR2 is LQKENI. This CDR3 is 18 amino acids long. Trimming removed 3 bases at V and 3 bases at J, with 22 bases between. The CDR3 DNA reads TGTGCCAGCTCACCCACCATAACCAGGACAGCAGCTACAGATACGCAGTATTTT. Protein: CASSPTITRTAATDTQYF. The full variable domain, its missing parts supplied by reference TRBV18 and TRBJ2-3, is NAGVMQNPRHLVRRRGQEARLRCSPMKGHSHVYWYRQLPEEGLKFMVYLQKENIIDESGMPKERFSAEFPKEGPSILRIQQVVRGDSAAYFCASSPTITRTAATDTQYFGPGTRLTVL.

The chain recombines TRBV13 with TRBJ2-2, with a tentative D call TRBD2 (6 bases). The CDR3 has 15 amino acids. The germline V gene has CDR1 PRHDT and CDR2 FYEKMQ (reference sequence). V lost 3 bases to trimming and J lost 2 bases, with 10 bases between them. Here the CDR3 reads CASSFSGTNTGELFF. The CDR3 DNA sequence: TGTGCCAGCAGCTTCTCCGGGACTAACACCGGGGAGCTGTTTTTT.

This clone was found once. The CDR3 reads CASSLGTGGGQETQYF. CDR3 nucleotides: TGTGCCAGCAGCCTCGGGACAGGGGGTGGGCAAGAGACCCAGTACTTC. The chain has TRBV7-7 and TRBJ2-5; 11 bases fit TRBD1. After removal of 5 bases from V and 2 bases from J, the junction contained 7 bases not matched to a gene. The CDR3 is 16 amino acids. Germline loops: CDR1 SSHAT, CDR2 FNYEAQ (reference sequence). The complete variable domain, with remaining parts taken from reference TRBV7-7 and TRBJ2-5, reads GAGVSQSPRYKVTKRGQDVTLRCDPISSHATLYWYQQALGQGPEFLTYFNYEAQPDKSGLPSDRFSAERPEGSISTLTIQRTEQRDSAMYRCASSLGTGGGQETQYFGPGTRLLVL.

The chain has TRBV7-9 and TRBJ2-5, with D maybe TRBD2 (6 bases). The CDR3 extends over 11 amino acids. The germline gives CDR1 SEHNR, CDR2 FQNEAQ (reference sequence). V lost 5 bases and J lost 9, with 10 bases in between. The CDR3 DNA follows: TGTGCCAGCAGCGCCCGGGACTCCCAGTACTTC. Encoded protein: CASSARDSQYF.

This chain uses TRBV10-1 with TRBJ2-1; TRBD2 matches at 14 bases. Trimming took 2 bases from V and 3 from J; bases not matched to a gene: 3. Germline V gene data show CDR1 as WNHNN and CDR2 as SYGVQD (reference sequence). CDR3 length equals 17 residues. The CDR3 spells CASSEGTSGSVYNEQFF. CDR3 DNA: TGCGCCAGCAGTGAGGGGACTAGCGGGAGTGTCTACAATGAGCAGTTCTTC.

The chain couples TRBV10-1 to TRBJ1-6; 9 bases are shared with TRBD1. Trimming removed 8 bases from V and 7 bases from J; junction bases left unmatched: 9. Looked up from germline, CDR1 is WNHNN and CDR2 is SYGVQD (reference sequence). This CDR3 is built from 15 residues. Here the CDR3 DNA reads TGCGCCAGCTGCAGGATCGACAGGGGGAATTCACCCCTCCACTTT. This codes for CASCRIDRGNSPLHF.

This clone has just a few counts. The chain has TRBV29-1 and TRBJ1-1; a weak D match, TRBD1 (5 bases). Trimming shortened V by 7 bases and J by 7 bases, and 25 bases separated the two germline ends. The CDR3 loop spans 15 amino acids. The germline CDR1 and CDR2 sequences are SQVTM and ANQGSEA. CDR3 bases: TGCAGCGGTACGGGGGAAACCGATCCTGCCTTTGAAGCTTTCTTT. Its protein is CSGTGETDPAFEAFF.

The chain is built from TRBV7-8 and TRBJ1-2, with unresolved D. Trimming left V 5 bases short and J 1 base short, with 11 bases between. Germline values: CDR1 SGHVS, CDR2 FQNEAQ. This CDR3 has 14 residues. CDR3 nucleotides: TGTGCCAGCAGCAACAGCTACAGTAACTATGGCTACACCTTC. Residues: CASSNSYSNYGYTF.

This chain joins TRBV7-7 and TRBJ2-5; 10 bases agree with TRBD1. The trim removed 5 bases at V and 6 bases at J, leaving 6 bases unmatched. CDR1 and CDR2 (germline): SSHAT, FNYEAQ (reference sequence). The length of the CDR3 is 14 residues. CDR3 region: CASSPTGGLKTQYF. CDR3 DNA: TGTGCCAGCAGCCCGACAGGGGGCCTGAAGACCCAGTACTTC.

This rearrangement joins TRBV7-3 to TRBJ1-1, with 8 positions matching TRBD1. Trimming took 6 bases from V and 2 from J; bases not matched to a gene: 11. Germline-derived CDR1 and CDR2 are SGHTA and FQGTGA. The CDR3 is 16 residues long. The CDR3 sequence: CASSSATGGRNTEAFF. CDR3 coding DNA: TGTGCCAGCAGTTCAGCAACAGGGGGTCGTAACACTGAAGCTTTCTTT.

V is TRBV2 and J is TRBJ1-5, with TRBD1 identical over 10 bases. The CDR3 sequence is 13 residues long. Per the germline V gene, CDR1 is SNHLY and CDR2 is FYNNEI. After removal of 11 bases from V and 5 bases from J, the junction contained 6 bases not matched to a gene. The CDR3 region is CAFRDRGHQPQHF. For the CDR3, the DNA is TGTGCCTTTCGGGACAGGGGACATCAGCCCCAGCATTTT.

The table lists this clone with a count of one. The chain employs TRBV9 and TRBJ1-6, with 7 bases that match TRBD1. V was pared by 2 bases and J by 4 bases, with 0 bases of the junction left unmatched. Per germline, CDR1 SGDLS and CDR2 YYNGEE. The CDR3 is made up of 14 amino acids. The CDR3 nucleotides read TGTGCCAGCAGCGTGGGACAGTATAATTCACCCCTCCACTTT. The encoded protein is CASSVGQYNSPLHF.

The chain carries TRBV29-1 and TRBJ2-3, with a possible D match to TRBD2 (6 bases). Germline V lookup: CDR1 SQVTM, CDR2 ANQGSEA. Trimming took off 4 bases at V and 4 bases at J, with 24 bases between the two ends. This CDR3 comprises 17 residues. In DNA form, the CDR3 reads TGCAGCGTTGCAGAGTGGGGGGAGGTGGGTAAACCAGATACGCAGTATTTT. Protein: CSVAEWGEVGKPDTQYF.

This clone was detected a few times. The chain uses TRBV19 and TRBJ1-5; D ambiguous. The germline V and J ends were trimmed by 6 bases and 3 bases, with 9 bases remaining between them. CDR3 length: 13 residues. The germline CDR1 and CDR2 sequences are LNHDA and SQIVND (reference sequence). For the CDR3, the DNA is TGTGCCAGTAGCAGGCAGTTCAATCAGCCCCAGCATTTT. Protein: CASSRQFNQPQHF.

This clone was observed once. The rearrangement uses TRBV11-2 and TRBJ2-7; 12 bases line up with TRBD1. CDR1 is SGHAT and CDR2 is FQNNGV in the germline V gene. The CDR3 is made up of 15 amino acids. V was clipped by 6 bases and J by 4 bases; unmatched bases: 7. The CDR3 DNA sequence: TGTGCCAGCAGGAGACCGGGACAGGGGGCTTACGAGCAGTACTTC. Translation: CASRRPGQGAYEQYF.

The chain is built from TRBV11-3 and TRBJ2-1; D unclear. Germline CDR1 is SGHNT and CDR2 is YENEEA. Trimming took 3 bases from V and 3 from J, leaving 9 bases between them. The CDR3 sequence is 14 residues long. This CDR3 reads CASSFSPGYNEQFF. As DNA, the CDR3 is TGTGCCAGCAGCTTTTCTCCGGGCTACAATGAGCAGTTCTTC. Filled out from reference TRBV11-3 and TRBJ2-1, the complete variable domain reads EAGVVQSPRYKIIEKKQPVAFWCNPISGHNTLYWYLQNLGQGPELLIRYENEEAVDDSQLPKDRFSAERLKGVDSTLKIQPAELGDSAVYLCASSFSPGYNEQFFGPGTRLTVL.

The chain couples TRBV5-5 to TRBJ2-7, with D perhaps TRBD2 (6 bases). Per germline, CDR1 SGHKS and CDR2 YYEKEE (reference sequence). There are 15 residues in the CDR3. Trimming stripped 0 bases from V and 4 bases from J, with 14 bases between. The CDR3 DNA reads as TGTGCCAGCAGCTTGGTGGCTAGCGTTCGGTACGAGCAGTACTTC. Translating gives CASSLVASVRYEQYF.

The rearrangement joins TRBV9 to TRBJ2-3; D call uncertain. The CDR3 loop spans 13 amino acids. V shed 3 bases and J shed 5 bases, with 10 bases lying between them. In germline, CDR1 is SGDLS, CDR2 YYNGEE. The CDR3 bases are TGTGCCAGCAGCGCCATTTTGAGAGATACGCAGTATTTT. Its protein is CASSAILRDTQYF. The full variable domain, completed using reference TRBV9 and TRBJ2-3, is DSGVTQTPKHLITATGQRVTLRCSPRSGDLSVYWYQQSLDQGLQFLIQYYNGEERAKGNILERFSAQQFPDLHSELNLSSLELGDSALYFCASSAILRDTQYFGPGTRLTVL.